This T cell receptor (beta chain) was profiled in a study of shared clonotypes between healthy human individuals (dated by TCRdb to about 2020). Regarding the study in general: The cohort included three men and a couple of women between 18 and 49 years of age. For each donor, CD4 naive and CD4 memory were each given three plates, CD8 naive was given two plates, and CD8 memory was given one plate. To estimate repertoire size and how much clonotypes are shared between individuals, the study performed deep sequencing of blood TCR repertoires from a handful of healthy adults. Libraries were prepared and TCR repertoires were sequenced by different laboratories using diverse techniques, in order to increase sequencing depth and limit assay-specific biases. Leukapheresis yielded between about 0.94 and 8.9 billion PBMCs per donor.

Turning to this clone: Its antigen is unknown. There are no base qualities to consult, and no much larger clone falls within one base.

Using the deep immunoSEQ assay, TCR CDR3 regions were amplified from genomic DNA by multiplex PCR. Extracted genomic DNA from each cell subset was spread evenly across all wells of several immunoSEQ 96-well plates, with each plate serving as a replicate. For sorted subsets, each replicate PCR was loaded with roughly 0.2 ug genomic DNA, equivalent to some 31,000 T cell genomes. Purified libraries were measured with a Qubit 3.0 fluorometer, size-checked on a Bioanalyzer 2100, and measured again with the KAPA Library Quantification kit. Each immunoSEQ 96-well plate was sequenced on its own single-read 150-cycle Illumina NextSeq 550 flow cell. Per the original workflow: Because the immunoSEQ output held only junctional sequences and lacked quality scores, the filtering could not match the filtering applied to full-length reads. To assign V/J genes and CDR3, sequences were annotated using PyIR, a Python wrapper for IgBLAST v1.9, with IMGT germline references. Reads were removed for weak V/J assignments (E-value above 1e-6), missing CDR3, stop codons, out-of-frame junctions, or ambiguous translated residues. A V3J clonotype was defined by an identical inferred V gene, J gene, and CDR3 amino acid sequence. To compute the percentage overlap between repertoires, the number of shared unique clonotypes was divided by the size of the smaller repertoire. Repertoire richness was assessed with RTK rarefaction, the Chao1 estimator, and Recon v2.1 estimates of unobserved clonotypes. For all TCRbeta clonotypes obtained by the gDNA method from a few donors, generation probabilities were computed with OLGA. This immuneACCESS table, as held by TCRdb, lists in-frame sequences with V and J called but not all clones. Of the missing ones, under half trace to an unresolved V gene in checked studies; the others have no known cause. V and J calls and clone size are as listed in that table; D and trimming were resolved from the DNA. The sample table shows some 680,000 clones, and less than 80% are seen once. The ten largest clones capture more than 1.5% of the sample.

V is clipped by 3 bases and J by 1 base, and the sequence between their germline boundaries is 9 bases long. There are 15 amino acids in the CDR3, from cysteine to phenylalanine inclusive. The DNA shown is the 45-base CDR3, in frame from base 1. From the germline V gene (reference sequence), CDR1 is LNHNV and CDR2 is YYDKDF. On the study overall, not on this receptor specifically: Estimated clonotype richness was generally larger for naive than for memory subsets. Pairwise subsampling led to the expectation that sequencing depth would affect the degree of clonotype sharing among donors. Sharing across a handful of donors was observed for roughly 5% of naive CD4, over 3% of naive CD8, about 2.3% of memory CD4, and less than 0.45% of memory CD8 clonotypes. The small number of donors limited the genetic and exposure-history diversity represented. Compared with non-shared clonotypes, the clonotypes found in all four sorted-subset donors had higher generation probabilities. Rarefaction of sorted-subset datasets indicated incomplete sequencing despite the large sequencing depth. Only blood was sampled, and tissue TCR repertoires likely differ from those in blood.

Healthy HIV-negative adults with no recently reported acute infections or vaccinations were included as donors. All donors were Caucasian adults living in Nashville, Tennessee, USA. Magnetic negative selection was used to enrich CD4+ T cells, after which naive cells were positively selected on CD45RA and the negative fraction became the memory subset. After blood collection by leukapheresis, PBMCs were isolated using Ficoll-Histopaque density gradient centrifugation and then cryopreserved in the vapor phase of liquid nitrogen. Analytical flow cytometry was used to check the purity and quantity of every magnetically sorted T cell population. From each sorted fraction, genomic DNA was isolated and quantified by UV absorbance on a Nanodrop 2000c.

The source is a woman aged 25 to 39 in good health. The rearranged segments are TRBV15 and TRBJ1-4; the D segment could be TRBD1, given 6 matching bases. Sequencing was done on a sample of memory CD4+ T cells sorted from blood. The sample's cell subset or site label is to be understood as: CD45RA-negative fraction. CDR3 region: CATSRSTGTNEKLFF. Here is the DNA: TGTGCCACCAGCAGGTCGACAGGAACTAATGAAAAACTGTTTTTT. Full variable domain (CDR3 extended with the reference TRBV15 and TRBJ1-4 proteins): DAMVIQNPRYQVTQFGKPVTLSCSQTLNHNVMYWYQQKSSQAPKLLFHYYDKDFNNEADTPDNFQSRRPNTSFCFLDIRSPGLGDTAMYLCATSRSTGTNEKLFFGSGTQLSVL.